One and the same sample provided the 28 T cell receptor beta chains below, sequenced in a study of CD8 T cells in Susac syndrome. Reverse transcription of roughly 0.5 to 1 ug RNA was carried out with random hexamers. TCRdb recomputed calls from the immunoSEQ multiplex PCR reads with MiXCR, one row per CDR3 protein. The sample yields about 81,000 distinct CDR3 sequences, approximately 95% seen once. Sequenced input: CD8+ T cells from PBMCs. These receptors all stem from a human donor with Susac syndrome.

The V call is TRBV7-2, the J call TRBJ1-2; 9 positions match TRBD1. Per the germline V gene, CDR1 is SGHTA and CDR2 is FQGNSA. CDR3 length: 14 residues. Trimming at V came to 5 bases and at J to 7 bases, leaving 8 bases not matched to a gene. CDR3 DNA sequence: TGTGCCAGCAGCCGAGGACAGGGGAGAGTTGGCTACACCTTC. This codes for CASSRGQGRVGYTF.

The chain recombines TRBV19 with TRBJ1-2, with D unresolved. Germline V lookup: CDR1 LNHDA, CDR2 SQIVND (reference sequence). V was pared by 7 bases and J by 4 bases, with 10 bases between. This CDR3 spans 12 amino acids. CDR3 sequence (DNA): TGTGCCAGTACGGGAAATTTCTATGGCTACACCTTC. Translating it yields CASTGNFYGYTF.

V usage is TRBV20-1 and J usage is TRBJ2-3, with D hard to call. The V and J ends lost 3 bases and 1 base respectively, with 14 bases between them. This CDR3 has 15 amino acids. Germline CDR1 and CDR2: DFQATT and SNEGSKA (reference sequence). CDR3 sequence: CSASRIGVGTDTQYF. CDR3 sequence (DNA): TGCAGTGCTAGCAGGATTGGTGTTGGCACAGATACGCAGTATTTT.

The rearrangement joins TRBV7-9 to TRBJ2-6; 7 bases agree with TRBD1. The CDR3 is made up of 15 amino acids. The V segment lost 1 base and the J segment 5 bases; nucleotides outside the gene matches: 2. Germline V gives CDR1 SEHNR, CDR2 FQNEAQ (reference sequence). CDR3 loop: CASSLVQGWANVLTF. CDR3 in DNA: TGTGCCAGCAGCTTAGTACAGGGGTGGGCCAACGTCCTGACTTTC.

The J gene is TRBJ1-5, the V gene TRBV7-9; D unclear. The V and J ends lost 4 bases and 3 bases respectively, with 10 bases between them. Looked up from germline, CDR1 is SEHNR and CDR2 is FQNEAQ (reference sequence). This CDR3 has 14 amino acids. CDR3 DNA: TGTGCCAGCAGCTCAGCCCCCGACAATCAGCCCCAGCATTTT. Protein: CASSSAPDNQPQHF.

The chain uses TRBV27 and TRBJ2-5, with D unclear. The CDR3 extends over 15 amino acids. CDR1 is MNHEY, CDR2 SMNVEV, per germline (reference sequence). V lost 2 bases to trimming and J lost 1 base, with 11 bases between them. The CDR3 DNA reads TGTGCCAGCAGTTTAGCCGCAGGACGCCAAGAGACCCAGTACTTC. Its protein product is CASSLAAGRQETQYF.

V usage is TRBV6-5 and J usage is TRBJ2-7; perhaps D is TRBD1 or TRBD2 (5 bases each). Trimming cost V 7 bases and J 4 bases, with 14 bases left between them. Germline V gene lookup returns CDR1 MNHEY and CDR2 SVGAGI. CDR3 size: 13 residues. CDR3 DNA sequence: TGTGCCAGCACCCTTGGGGGAACATACGAGCAGTACTTC. It codes for CASTLGGTYEQYF.

This chain joins TRBV6-5 and TRBJ2-5; 7 bases match TRBD2. The CDR3 has 15 amino acids. Germline V gives CDR1 MNHEY, CDR2 SVGAGI. Unmatched junction bases numbered 5, after V lost 4 bases and J lost 0 bases. The CDR3 sequence: CASSSGGGDQETQYF. CDR3 coding DNA: TGTGCCAGCAGTTCCGGCGGGGGAGACCAAGAGACCCAGTACTTC.

The genes are TRBV27 and TRBJ2-1; no clear D. CDR1 and CDR2 (germline): MNHEY, SMNVEV (reference sequence). Trimming stripped 5 bases from V and 5 bases from J, with 19 bases between. CDR3 length: 16 amino acids. CDR3 nucleotides: TGTGCCAGCAGTCCCCAATTGGAAGGGATTAACAATGAGCAGTTCTTC. This gives the protein CASSPQLEGINNEQFF.

The CDR3 region is CASSYGPYEQYF. DNA for the CDR3: TGTGCCAGCAGTTACGGGCCCTACGAGCAGTACTTC. V usage is TRBV6-5 and J usage is TRBJ2-7; no clear D. Germline assignment: CDR1 MNHEY and CDR2 SVGAGI. CDR3 size: 12 residues. Trimming removed 2 bases at V and 2 bases at J, with 4 bases between.

The chain couples TRBV28 to TRBJ2-7; D call uncertain. This CDR3 has 18 amino acids. Germline V lookup: CDR1 MDHEN, CDR2 SYDVKM. The V and J ends lost 3 bases and 4 bases respectively, with 25 bases between them. The CDR3 loop reads CASSFPPPRGRHSYEQYF. CDR3 nucleotides: TGTGCCAGCAGTTTTCCTCCCCCTCGTGGCAGGCACTCTTACGAGCAGTACTTC. The whole variable domain, filled in from reference TRBV28 and TRBJ2-7, reads DVKVTQSSRYLVKRTGEKVFLECVQDMDHENMFWYRQDPGLGLRLIYFSYDVKMKEKGDIPEGYSVSREKKERFSLILESASTNQTSMYLCASSFPPPRGRHSYEQYFGPGTRLTVT.

The rearrangement uses TRBV3-1 and TRBJ1-1, with D tentatively TRBD1 (5 bases). The CDR3 has 14 amino acids. Germline assignment: CDR1 LGHDT and CDR2 YNNKEL (reference sequence). V was pared by 6 bases and J by 1 base, with 12 bases between. In nucleotides, the CDR3 is TGTGCCAGCAGAGACACAGGTGAGAACACTGAAGCTTTCTTT. It codes for CASRDTGENTEAFF.

V usage is TRBV6-5 and J usage is TRBJ1-5; the match to TRBD1 covers 7 bases. V lost 0 bases and J lost 0; bases outside the gene matches: 5. Germline CDR1 is MNHEY and CDR2 is SVGAGI. The CDR3 spans 17 residues. The CDR3 nucleotides are TGTGCCAGCAGTTACTCCGGGACAGCATATAGCAATCAGCCCCAGCATTTT. Amino acids: CASSYSGTAYSNQPQHF.

The chain uses TRBV27 and TRBJ2-1; tentative D call: TRBD1 (5 bases). Between the trimmed V and J ends, which lost 2 bases and 5 bases, there was a span of 10 bases. Per the germline V gene, CDR1 is MNHEY and CDR2 is SMNVEV (reference sequence). This CDR3 is 14 amino acids long. CDR3 residues: CASSLMTADNEQFF. The CDR3 coding sequence is TGTGCCAGCAGTTTAATGACAGCCGACAATGAGCAGTTCTTC.

V and J are TRBV6-4 and TRBJ2-1, with D tentatively TRBD2 (6 bases). V gave up 0 bases and J gave up 6 bases, with 6 bases separating them. This CDR3 has 13 residues. Germline loops: CDR1 MRHNA, CDR2 SNTAGT. This CDR3 reads CASSDSTSNEQFF. The CDR3 DNA reads as TGTGCCAGCAGTGACTCGACTAGCAATGAGCAGTTCTTC.

The rearrangement links TRBV6-5 to TRBJ2-4, with TRBD2 identical over 7 bases. Germline CDR1 MNHEY, CDR2 SVGAGI. The V and J ends lost 0 bases and 13 bases, in that order; junction bases with no gene match: 6. CDR3 size: 13 residues. The CDR3: CASSYSAGSGQYF. The CDR3 DNA reads TGTGCCAGCAGTTACTCTGCCGGTAGCGGGCAGTACTTC.

The gene calls are TRBV2 and TRBJ1-2, with D unresolved. The germline V and J ends were trimmed by 6 bases and 10 bases, with 27 bases remaining between them. CDR1 and CDR2 (germline): SNHLY, FYNNEI. CDR3 length: 16 residues. The CDR3 DNA follows: TGTGCCAGCAGCATACCTGCAGGAACCTCACTTCCTATCTACACCTTC. Residues: CASSIPAGTSLPIYTF.

V is TRBV27 and J is TRBJ2-2, with D possibly being TRBD1 or TRBD2 (5 bases each). This CDR3 is built from 16 residues. The V end lost 4 bases, the J end lost 6 bases, and 18 bases lay between the germline ends. Germline V gives CDR1 MNHEY, CDR2 SMNVEV (reference sequence). Written as DNA, the CDR3 is TGTGCCAGCAGTTGGGCGAGTGGGACCGAGCCCGGGGAGCTGTTTTTT. Translating it yields CASSWASGTEPGELFF.

The CDR3 protein is CASRAGDGDGYTF. The CDR3 nucleotides are TGTGCCAGTAGGGCCGGCGACGGGGATGGCTACACCTTC. This rearrangement joins TRBV19 to TRBJ1-2, with D uncertain. Germline V lookup: CDR1 LNHDA, CDR2 SQIVND (reference sequence). This CDR3 has 13 residues. Trimming left V 6 bases short and J 6 bases short, with 14 bases between.

The genes are TRBV19 and TRBJ2-7; 7 bases line up with TRBD1. Germline lookup yields CDR1 LNHDA and CDR2 SQIVND (reference sequence). J lost 4 bases, V lost 6 bases, and 12 bases had no gene match. This CDR3 is 15 amino acids long. In DNA form, the CDR3 reads TGTGCCAGTAGCACCCTTGAGGGGGCTGAGTACGAGCAGTACTTC. Amino acids: CASSTLEGAEYEQYF.

This clonotype has more than one count but fewer than ten. This chain uses TRBV6-5 with TRBJ2-7; D could derive from TRBD1 or TRBD2 (5 bases each). Germline assignment: CDR1 MNHEY and CDR2 SVGAGI. V was shortened by 0 bases and J by 6 bases, with 12 bases between the two germline ends. This CDR3 contains 14 residues. The CDR3 spells CASSYSSGTAEQYF. CDR3 sequence (DNA): TGTGCCAGCAGTTACTCCTCCGGGACGGCCGAGCAGTACTTC.

The chain employs TRBV19 and TRBJ2-7; TRBD2 is a possible D gene (7 bases). There are 14 residues in the CDR3. V lost 5 bases to trimming and J lost 3 bases, with 14 bases between them. In germline, CDR1 is LNHDA, CDR2 SQIVND (reference sequence). This CDR3 reads CASSPGAGDYEQYF. In DNA, the CDR3 is TGTGCCAGTAGTCCAGGGGCGGGGGACTACGAGCAGTACTTC.

The J gene is TRBJ2-5, the V gene TRBV28; unclear D gene. Trimming took off 5 bases at V and 0 bases at J, with 10 bases between the two ends. The germline gives CDR1 MDHEN, CDR2 SYDVKM. The CDR3 consists of 14 residues. The CDR3 DNA sequence: TGTGCCAGCAGTCTGATGGGGTACCAAGAGACCCAGTACTTC. This gives the protein CASSLMGYQETQYF.

The gene calls are TRBV30 and TRBJ2-2, with D possibly matching TRBD2 (6 bases). The CDR3 totals 12 residues. The ends were cut back, 5 bases at V and 7 bases at J, with 11 bases in the middle. Germline lookup yields CDR1 GTSNPN and CDR2 SVGIG (reference sequence). The chain's CDR3 is CAWGTGGGELFF. The CDR3 DNA sequence: TGTGCCTGGGGGACTGGTGGCGGGGAGCTGTTTTTT.

The chain couples TRBV29-1 to TRBJ1-2; D gene unclear. CDR1 SQVTM and CDR2 ANQGSEA come from the germline V gene. V lost 3 bases and J 8 bases, leaving 4 bases between the germline ends. The CDR3 totals 9 residues. The DNA of the CDR3 is TGCAGCGTTGAGACCGGCTACACCTTC. It translates to CSVETGYTF.

The chain couples TRBV2 to TRBJ2-5; 10 nucleotides line up with TRBD1. V lost 8 bases and J lost 3; bases outside the gene matches: 3. Germline CDR1 and CDR2: SNHLY and FYNNEI. The length of the CDR3 is 13 residues. In nucleotides, the CDR3 is TGTGCCAGCGGGACAGGGGCCGAAGAGACCCAGTACTTC. Translating gives CASGTGAEETQYF. The variable domain in full, with the rest retrieved from reference TRBV2 and TRBJ2-5, is EPEVTQTPSHQVTQMGQEVILRCVPISNHLYFYWYRQILGQKVEFLVSFYNNEISEKSEIFDDQFSVERPDGSNFTLKIRSTKLEDSAMYFCASGTGAEETQYFGPGTRLLVL.

The CDR3 sequence is CASNTLPGTGYIQETQYF. The CDR3 DNA reads TGTGCCAGCAACACCTTGCCCGGGACAGGGTACATCCAAGAGACCCAGTACTTC. The rearrangement joins TRBV7-9 to TRBJ2-5, with 9 nucleotides matching TRBD1. CDR3 length: 18 amino acids. CDR1 is SEHNR, CDR2 FQNEAQ, per germline (reference sequence). V was pared by 7 bases and J by 1 base, with 16 bases of the junction left unmatched.

V gene TRBV6-1 combines with J gene TRBJ2-7, with D possibly matching TRBD2 (6 bases). This CDR3 is built from 17 residues. Germline V gives CDR1 MNHNS, CDR2 SASEGT. The V end was cut by 4 bases, the J end by 7 bases, with 26 bases between. CDR3 in amino acids: CASSVSGGTEDLREQYF. The CDR3 coding sequence is TGTGCCAGCAGTGTCTCTGGCGGGACCGAGGACCTACGAGAGCAGTACTTC.